The clone carrying this T cell receptor beta chain was observed a single time. The CDR3 consists of 14 residues. Trimming left V 5 bases short and J 4 bases short, with 14 bases between. Germline V CDR1 and CDR2: MDHEN, SYDVKM. This sample was included in a study of blood T cell repertoires in COVID-19. Generated by immunoSEQ multiplex PCR, the TCRdb table keeps only in-frame clones and is missing some. The top ten clones hold over 2% of a sample with roughly 260,000 clones, over 75% of them seen once. The sequenced sample consisted of peripheral blood. V is TRBV28 and J is TRBJ1-2, with D hard to call. This TCR was sampled from a woman between 45 and 65 years old with acute or convalescent COVID-19. The CDR3 coding sequence is TGTGCCAGCAGTACATATTATCCGGGCTATGGCTACACCTTC. This sequence encodes CASSTYYPGYGYTF.